Below, 32 T cell receptor beta chains from the same sample are listed, as sequenced in a study of shared T cell receptors in the human thymus. Using immunoSEQ multiplex PCR, the repertoire was profiled, and TCRdb retains in-frame clones only, with some absent. The sample includes 630,000 or so clones, around 87% of them seen just once. In addition, the sample was reused for a study of human thymus T cells.

Material: thymocytes. The receptors stem from a boy under three years old with a congenital heart defect.

V gene TRBV2 combines with J gene TRBJ2-6; 9 bases fit TRBD1. This CDR3 region has 19 residues. Losses at the gene ends were 10 bases for V and 2 bases for J; bases not matched to a gene: 18. Germline V gene lookup returns CDR1 SNHLY and CDR2 FYNNEI. This CDR3 is CAIERQPGQGYAGANVLTF. In nucleotides, the CDR3 is TGTGCCATCGAACGCCAGCCCGGACAGGGGTATGCTGGGGCCAACGTCCTGACTTTC.

The chain recombines TRBV2 with TRBJ2-1; tentatively, D is TRBD2 (6 bases). Germline V gene sequence: CDR1 SNHLY, CDR2 FYNNEI. CDR3 length: 12 residues. V was cut by 8 bases and J by 4 bases, with 9 bases left in between. In nucleotides, the CDR3 is TGTGCCAGCTGGGACTTTTACAATGAGCAGTTCTTC. Its translation is CASWDFYNEQFF.

The chain combines TRBV2 with TRBJ1-1; TRBD1 matches 9 bases. V shed 4 bases and J 6 bases; nucleotides not matched to a gene: 12. The CDR3 is 16 amino acids. The germline CDR1 and CDR2 sequences are SNHLY and FYNNEI. The CDR3 loop is CASSGYRGLGNAEAFF. The DNA of the CDR3 is TGTGCCAGCAGTGGATACAGGGGGCTCGGCAATGCTGAAGCTTTCTTT.

This clone was seen just once. The genes are TRBV14 and TRBJ2-1; 10 bases are shared with TRBD2. Germline V gene lookup returns CDR1 SGHDN and CDR2 FVKESK. The junction had 14 bases not matched to a gene; V was cut back by 1 base and J by 2 bases. The CDR3 has 20 amino acids. The CDR3 sequence: CASSQGITGAGGPPYNEQFF. The CDR3 DNA sequence: TGTGCCAGCAGCCAAGGAATCACGGGAGCGGGAGGGCCTCCCTACAATGAGCAGTTCTTC.

As for this clone: Additional DNA sequences in this sample encode the identical CDR3. V gene TRBV5-6 combines with J gene TRBJ1-6, with D possibly TRBD1 on 6 matching bases. Germline V gene sequence: CDR1 SGHDT, CDR2 YYEEEE. V was pared by 4 bases and J by 10 bases, with 12 bases between. This CDR3 has 13 amino acids. CDR3 in amino acids: CASSATGDSPLHF. The CDR3 DNA is TGTGCCAGCAGCGCGACAGGCGACTCACCCCTCCACTTT. The full variable domain, completed using reference TRBV5-6 and TRBJ1-6, is DAGVTQSPTHLIKTRGQQVTLRCSPKSGHDTVSWYQQALGQGPQFIFQYYEEEERQRGNFPDRFSGHQFPNYSSELNVNALLLGDSALYLCASSATGDSPLHFGNGTRLTVT.

The chain recombines TRBV6-1 with TRBJ2-1, with D perhaps matching TRBD2 (7 bases). Germline V gene lookup returns CDR1 MNHNS and CDR2 SASEGT. CDR3 length: 16 residues. Trimming cost V 1 base and J 5 bases, with 15 bases left between them. CDR3 sequence: CASSEGAGARDNEQFF. CDR3 DNA sequence: TGTGCCAGCAGTGAAGGGGCGGGGGCGCGTGACAATGAGCAGTTCTTC.

The rearrangement joins TRBV28 to TRBJ1-2; TRBD1 matches at 8 bases. After removal of 3 bases from V and 8 bases from J, the junction contained 8 bases not matched to a gene. The CDR3 is 14 residues long. Germline CDR1 MDHEN, CDR2 SYDVKM. This CDR3 reads CASSFRTGRGGYTF. CDR3 DNA sequence: TGTGCCAGCAGTTTTAGGACAGGGCGTGGGGGCTACACCTTC.

The CDR3 DNA is TGTGCCAGCAGTTTTTATTCGTCTCGAGTCGACGAGCAGTACTTC. Its translation is CASSFYSSRVDEQYF. The chain is built from TRBV28 and TRBJ2-7; D gene ambiguous. Deletions cut 3 bases from V and 5 bases from J, with 17 bases between. The CDR3 sequence is 15 residues long. Germline loops: CDR1 MDHEN, CDR2 SYDVKM. The whole variable domain, remainder taken from reference TRBV28 and TRBJ2-7, is DVKVTQSSRYLVKRTGEKVFLECVQDMDHENMFWYRQDPGLGLRLIYFSYDVKMKEKGDIPEGYSVSREKKERFSLILESASTNQTSMYLCASSFYSSRVDEQYFGPGTRLTVT.

The CDR3, as DNA: TGTGCCAGCAGTGAAGCGCCAACGCCAGGTCCAGATACGCAGTATTTT. Protein sequence: CASSEAPTPGPDTQYF. The V and J genes are TRBV6-1 and TRBJ2-3; D is uncertain. Trimming shortened V by 0 bases and J by 4 bases, and 14 bases separated the two germline ends. This CDR3 has 16 amino acids. Germline CDR1 and CDR2: MNHNS and SASEGT.

V gene TRBV25-1 combines with J gene TRBJ1-1; no reliable D call. V gave up 6 bases and J gave up 4 bases, with 15 bases separating them. Per the germline V gene, CDR1 is MGHDK and CDR2 is SYGVNS. The CDR3 spans 14 residues. CDR3 protein: CASRNRLGSTEAFF. CDR3 sequence (DNA): TGTGCCAGCAGGAACAGACTTGGGAGCACTGAAGCTTTCTTT.

The genes are TRBV10-3 and TRBJ1-1, with TRBD1 matching 7 bases. The V gene end was trimmed by 4 bases and the J gene end by 0 bases; junction bases not matched to a gene: 14. Germline V gene sequence: CDR1 ENHRY, CDR2 SYGVKD. The CDR3 has 18 residues. The CDR3 region has the DNA TGTGCCATCAGTGCAGAGACAGGGAGTTTGGAACTGAACACTGAAGCTTTCTTT. This codes for CAISAETGSLELNTEAFF.

This chain uses TRBV7-9 with TRBJ2-7; D might be TRBD2 (6 bases). V lost 1 base and J lost 2, with 12 bases in between. Germline CDR1 reads SEHNR; CDR2 reads FQNEAQ (reference sequence). This CDR3 spans 15 amino acids. The CDR3 is CASSLVGGLAYEQYF. CDR3 in DNA: TGTGCCAGCAGCTTAGTCGGAGGGTTGGCCTACGAGCAGTACTTC.

This chain links TRBV4-3 with TRBJ1-2, with D tentatively TRBD1 (6 bases). With 0 bases removed from V and 7 bases from J, the gap between germline ends came to 12 bases. From germline, CDR1 is LGHNA and CDR2 YSLEER. The CDR3 runs to 14 residues. The CDR3 DNA is TGCGCCAGCAGCCAAGATCTGGCAGGGGTTGGCTACACCTTC. Translating gives CASSQDLAGVGYTF.

The V and J genes are TRBV27 and TRBJ2-3, with 13 bases lining up with TRBD2. Per germline, CDR1 MNHEY and CDR2 SMNVEV (reference sequence). This CDR3 contains 17 residues. With V trimmed by 6 bases and J by 4 bases, 10 bases remained unmatched. The CDR3 loop reads CASSYAGLAGKSDTQYF. The DNA of the CDR3 is TGTGCCAGCAGCTACGCGGGACTAGCGGGAAAATCAGATACGCAGTATTTT.

V and J are TRBV30 and TRBJ1-2, with D possibly TRBD1 on 5 matching bases. The ends were cut back, 1 base at V and 12 bases at J, with 24 bases in the middle. Germline CDR1 GTSNPN, CDR2 SVGIG (reference sequence). The CDR3 contains 15 residues. The CDR3 bases are TGTGCCTGGAGTGGCCCTAAGGTCCGGGGGATCATGGACACCTTC. It is translated as CAWSGPKVRGIMDTF.

This chain links TRBV7-9 with TRBJ2-1; weak D call: TRBD1 (6 bases). The length of the CDR3 is 14 residues. V lost 3 bases to trimming and J lost 2 bases, with 8 bases between them. Per germline, CDR1 SEHNR and CDR2 FQNEAQ (reference sequence). DNA for the CDR3: TGTGCCAGCAGCTTCGGACAGCCCTACAATGAGCAGTTCTTC. Its protein is CASSFGQPYNEQFF.

The chain is built from TRBV7-8 and TRBJ2-7; D might be TRBD2 (6 bases). The CDR3 loop spans 15 amino acids. V lost 2 bases and J lost 5, with 16 bases in between. From germline, CDR1 is SGHVS and CDR2 FQNEAQ. CDR3 in amino acids: CASSLKTRREDEQYF. Here the CDR3 DNA reads TGTGCCAGCAGCTTAAAGACTAGAAGGGAGGACGAGCAGTACTTC.

The rearrangement uses TRBV4-3 and TRBJ2-1; no clear D gene. The length of the CDR3 is 17 residues. Trimming took 4 bases from V and 0 from J, leaving 16 bases between them. Germline lookup yields CDR1 LGHNA and CDR2 YSLEER. The CDR3 sequence is CASSPQSRLSSYNEQFF. The CDR3 bases are TGCGCCAGCAGCCCCCAATCTAGATTGAGCTCCTACAATGAGCAGTTCTTC.

The V call is TRBV23-1, the J call TRBJ2-7; D not certain. TRBV23-1 is flagged as an ORF with uncertain function. CDR3 size: 15 residues. The germline V and J ends were trimmed by 0 bases and 7 bases, with 16 bases remaining between them. The DNA for the CDR3 is TGCGCCAGCAGTCAATCTCTTGCTGGAGCGTGGGAGCAGTACTTC. Protein: CASSQSLAGAWEQYF.

This chain connects TRBV6-8 to TRBJ2-6, with a tentative D call TRBD1 (5 bases). The CDR3 length is 18 residues. The germline gives CDR1 MNHGY, CDR2 SAAAGT. Trimming took 7 bases from V and 0 from J, leaving 19 bases between them. The CDR3 DNA sequence: TGTGCCAGCACCAGCGACAGTTCCAAGCTCTCTGGGGCCAACGTCCTGACTTTC. Translation: CASTSDSSKLSGANVLTF.

This sequence joins TRBV9 and TRBJ2-7, with TRBD2 as a possible D gene (5 bases). This CDR3 has 14 residues. With 4 bases removed from V and 4 bases from J, the gap between germline ends came to 15 bases. Looked up from germline, CDR1 is SGDLS and CDR2 is YYNGEE. CDR3 sequence: CASSPRSDFYEQYF. In DNA form, the CDR3 reads TGTGCCAGCAGCCCGAGATCGGACTTTTACGAGCAGTACTTC.

The CDR3 loop reads CASHTQGQGRRSNQPQHF. The DNA for the CDR3 is TGTGCCAGTCACACCCAAGGCCAGGGAAGAAGAAGCAATCAGCCCCAGCATTTT. V gene TRBV19 combines with J gene TRBJ1-5, with TRBD1 as a possible D gene (5 bases). This CDR3 comprises 18 residues. CDR1 is LNHDA, CDR2 SQIVND, per germline (reference sequence). Trimming left V 8 bases short and J 1 base short, with 24 bases between.

The chain links TRBV4-3 to TRBJ2-1; D unresolved. This CDR3 has 15 amino acids. Germline lookup yields CDR1 LGHNA and CDR2 YSLEER. V lost 0 bases and J lost 4, with 10 bases in between. The DNA of the CDR3 is TGCGCCAGCAGCCAAGATCACAGATATTACAATGAGCAGTTCTTC. It specifies CASSQDHRYYNEQFF.

This chain links TRBV30 with TRBJ2-1; D uncertain. From germline, CDR1 is GTSNPN and CDR2 SVGIG (reference sequence). The V end was cut by 5 bases, the J end by 9 bases, with 8 bases between. The CDR3 extends over 10 amino acids. CDR3 in amino acids: CAWSLSEQFF. CDR3 nucleotides: TGTGCCTGGTCCCTTTCTGAGCAGTTCTTC.

CDR3 nucleotides: TGCGCCAGCAGTGAGACGGGAGGGCCCTTCGAGCAGTACTTC. Residues: CASSETGGPFEQYF. V usage is TRBV10-1 and J usage is TRBJ2-7, with 8 bases fitting TRBD2. Germline V lookup: CDR1 WNHNN, CDR2 SYGVQD (reference sequence). The J segment lost 6 bases and the V segment lost 2 bases, leaving 6 bases of the junction unmatched. The CDR3 covers 14 residues.

The chain is built from TRBV7-2 and TRBJ1-2; tentatively, D is TRBD1 (6 bases). The CDR3 sequence is 14 residues long. Trimming cost V 1 base and J 8 bases, with 14 bases left between them. CDR1 SGHTA and CDR2 FQGNSA come from the germline V gene. The CDR3 coding sequence is TGTGCCAGCAGCTTAGGGCAGGGGAGTGGGGGCTACACCTTC. As protein: CASSLGQGSGGYTF.

The V call is TRBV4-3, the J call TRBJ1-6; D ambiguous. CDR3 length: 18 residues. Germline CDR1 LGHNA, CDR2 YSLEER. Trimming pared 1 base from V and 9 bases from J, leaving 22 bases between. The CDR3 DNA sequence: TGCGCCAGCAGCCAAGTTGCTGAGGGCAGCGGCCCCGTTTCACCCCTCCACTTT. It is translated as CASSQVAEGSGPVSPLHF.

The V gene is TRBV28, the J gene TRBJ2-1; D perhaps matches TRBD2 (5 bases). Germline V gene sequence: CDR1 MDHEN, CDR2 SYDVKM. Trimming cost V 6 bases and J 9 bases, with 15 bases left between them. The CDR3 covers 13 residues. DNA of the CDR3: TGTGCCAGCAGCCCCCTACTAGTGAGTGAGCAGTTCTTC. It specifies CASSPLLVSEQFF.

The rearrangement uses TRBV27 and TRBJ2-1; 10 nucleotides line up with TRBD2. Per germline, CDR1 MNHEY and CDR2 SMNVEV (reference sequence). The CDR3 is 18 residues long. The J segment lost 6 bases and the V segment lost 3 bases, leaving 14 bases of the junction unmatched. The CDR3 DNA follows: TGTGCCAGCAGTTTGGGGCTAGCGGGAGTCATTACGCTCAATGAGCAGTTCTTC. It specifies CASSLGLAGVITLNEQFF.

This clone turned up a few times. The chain uses TRBV19 and TRBJ2-4; D ambiguous. Germline CDR1 and CDR2: LNHDA and SQIVND (reference sequence). The V and J ends lost 6 bases and 6 bases respectively, with 15 bases between them. CDR3 length equals 14 residues. This chain's CDR3 is CASSLLPGGNIQYF. The CDR3 DNA follows: TGTGCCAGTAGCCTCTTGCCTGGCGGAAACATTCAGTACTTC.

This clone has a single count. The V and J genes are TRBV28 and TRBJ1-5; no firm D call. V gave up 5 bases and J gave up 0 bases, with 14 bases separating them. The germline V gene encodes CDR1 MDHEN and CDR2 SYDVKM. This CDR3 contains 16 residues. CDR3 in DNA: TGTGCCAGCAGTCCGAGGAGAGTAAATAGCAATCAGCCCCAGCATTTT. Residues: CASSPRRVNSNQPQHF.

The V gene is TRBV2, the J gene TRBJ1-1; D gene ambiguous. V gave up 7 bases and J gave up 8 bases, with 17 bases separating them. Germline CDR1 and CDR2: SNHLY and FYNNEI. The CDR3 contains 13 residues. The CDR3 DNA sequence: TGTGCCAGCACCCCGAGAGGGCACCCAGAAGCTTTCTTT. It specifies CASTPRGHPEAFF.